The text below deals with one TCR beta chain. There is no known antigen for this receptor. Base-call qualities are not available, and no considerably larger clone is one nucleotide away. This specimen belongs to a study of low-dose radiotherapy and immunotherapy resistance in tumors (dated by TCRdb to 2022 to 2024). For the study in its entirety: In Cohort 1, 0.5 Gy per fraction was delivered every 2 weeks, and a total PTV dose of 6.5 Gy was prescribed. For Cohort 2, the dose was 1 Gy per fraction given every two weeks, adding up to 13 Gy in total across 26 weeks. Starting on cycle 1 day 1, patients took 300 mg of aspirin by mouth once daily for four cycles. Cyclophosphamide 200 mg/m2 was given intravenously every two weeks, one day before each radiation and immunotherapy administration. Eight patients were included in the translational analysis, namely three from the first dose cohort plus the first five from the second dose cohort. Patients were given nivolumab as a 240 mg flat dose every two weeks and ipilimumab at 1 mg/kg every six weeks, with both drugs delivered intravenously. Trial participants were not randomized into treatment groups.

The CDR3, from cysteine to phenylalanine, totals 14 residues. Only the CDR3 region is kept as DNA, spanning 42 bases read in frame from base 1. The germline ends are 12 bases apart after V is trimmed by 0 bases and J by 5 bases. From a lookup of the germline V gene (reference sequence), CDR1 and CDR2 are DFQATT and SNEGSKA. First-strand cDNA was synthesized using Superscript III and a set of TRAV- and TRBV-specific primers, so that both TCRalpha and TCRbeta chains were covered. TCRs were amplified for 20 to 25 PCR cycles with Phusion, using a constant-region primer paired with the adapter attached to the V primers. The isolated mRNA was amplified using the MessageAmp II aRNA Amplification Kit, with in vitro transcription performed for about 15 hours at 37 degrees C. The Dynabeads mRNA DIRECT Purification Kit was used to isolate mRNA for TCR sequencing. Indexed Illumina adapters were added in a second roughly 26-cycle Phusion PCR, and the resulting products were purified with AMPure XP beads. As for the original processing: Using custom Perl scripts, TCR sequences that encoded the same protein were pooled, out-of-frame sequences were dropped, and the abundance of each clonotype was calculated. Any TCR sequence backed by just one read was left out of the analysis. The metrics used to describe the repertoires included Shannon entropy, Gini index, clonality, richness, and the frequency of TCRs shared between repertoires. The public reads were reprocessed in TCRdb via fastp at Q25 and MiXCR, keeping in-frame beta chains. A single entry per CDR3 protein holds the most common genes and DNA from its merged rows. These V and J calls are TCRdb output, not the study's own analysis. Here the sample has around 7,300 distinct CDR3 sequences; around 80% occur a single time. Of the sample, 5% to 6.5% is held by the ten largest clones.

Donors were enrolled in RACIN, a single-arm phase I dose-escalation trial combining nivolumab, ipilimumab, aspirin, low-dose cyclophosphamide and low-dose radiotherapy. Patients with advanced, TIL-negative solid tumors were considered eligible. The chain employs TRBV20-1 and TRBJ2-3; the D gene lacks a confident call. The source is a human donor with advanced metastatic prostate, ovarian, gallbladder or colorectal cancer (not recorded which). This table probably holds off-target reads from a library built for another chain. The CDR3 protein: CSARETPDGDTQYF. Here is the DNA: TGCAGTGCTAGAGAGACCCCCGACGGAGATACGCAGTATTTT.